This T cell receptor (beta chain) was recovered during a study of blood T cell repertoires in COVID-19. Turning to the study itself: COVID-19 samples collected from the United States, Italy and Spain covered acute and convalescent phases. PBMCs, B-cell-depleted T cells, or T cells were the source of the cDNA or gDNA that made up the material.

Under the authors' procedure: Amplified reference gene primers provided the basis for estimating nucleated cell counts. Using immunoSEQ multiplex PCR, the repertoire was profiled, and TCRdb retains in-frame clones only, with some absent. V, J and clone size reflect that table, while D and trimming were determined from the DNA. The repertoire holds over 250,000 clones, with approximately 85% as singletons. This clone was counted between two and nine times. This clonotype was sampled from an older woman with acute or convalescent COVID-19. The sample taken for sequencing was peripheral blood.

The CDR3 nucleotides are TGTGCCAGCAGGTCTACTGGAAACACCATATATTTT. Its protein product is CASRSTGNTIYF. V is TRBV3-1 (or the pseudogene TRBV3-2) and J is TRBJ1-3; D call uncertain. V was cut by 6 bases and J by 2 bases, with 5 bases left in between. The germline gives CDR1 LGHDT, CDR2 YNNKEL (reference sequence). The length of the CDR3 is 12 residues.